This T cell receptor beta chain was observed in a study of beta chain features in type 1 diabetes. Study observations and caveats: Because the template was cDNA, high-expressing cells might be over-represented.

cDNA synthesis used the whole RNA isolate, giving expressed TCRB sequences. The protocol was immunoSEQ multiplex PCR, while the TCRdb copy is restricted to in-frame clones and leaves out a portion. In the table there are hundreds of thousands of clones, around 16% of which are singletons. The authors sorted CD4+ naive, central memory, regulatory and stem cell-like memory cells via CD45RO/CCR7/CD25/CD127/CD95/CD27. Unmatched junction bases numbered 6, after V lost 0 bases and J lost 7 bases. There are 16 residues in the CDR3. Germline lookup yields CDR1 LGHNA and CDR2 YNFKEQ. In this sample, this clone turned up a few times. Its specificity is not known.

The rearrangement links TRBV4-2 to TRBJ1-4; the match to TRBD1 covers 9 bases. Sequenced material: naive CD4+ T cells from blood. The TCR was taken from a man aged 18-30 years in good health. CDR3: CASSQERDRAGEKLFF. The CDR3 bases are TGTGCCAGCAGCCAAGAAAGGGACAGGGCGGGTGAAAAACTGTTTTTT.